This TCR beta chain was found in a study of CXCR3-negative and CXCR3-positive naive CD8 T cells. Study results and limitations: For CXCR3-positive naive cells, TRB CDR3s were more hydrophobic than those of CXCR3-negative naive cells. The study found that naive CXCR3-negative and CXCR3-positive cells shared TRBV-TRBJ usage, while memory cells differed. Cryopreserved cells partially lost CXCR3 expression, and fresh PBMCs were used in most assays.

Of note for this clonotype: Its antigen is undetermined.

In preparing the TRB cDNA libraries, 5' RACE with UMI labels was used. TCRdb derives one entry per CDR3 protein from the 5' RACE reads, leaving out DNA. The listing contains 20,000 to 30,000 distinct CDR3 sequences. The V gene's germline CDR1 is SEHNR and CDR2 FQNEAQ (reference sequence). The CDR3 sequence is 12 residues long. This chain uses TRBV7-9 with TRBJ2-5. This receptor was identified in a human donor in good health. Some clones in this sample may be carry-over from other donors' samples. Sample: naive CXCR3- CD8+ T cells from blood. Sample subset: CD45RO-CCR7+CD27+CD95- naive CD8+ T cells lacking CXCR3 (TNR3-). This CDR3 is CASSLGQETQYF. Supplemented by reference TRBV7-9 and TRBJ2-5, the full variable domain reads DTGVSQNPRHKITKRGQNVTFRCDPISEHNRLYWYRQTLGQGPEFLTYFQNEAQLEKSRLLSDRFSAERPKGSFSTLEIQRTEQGDSAMYLCASSLGQETQYFGPGTRLLVL.